The next 20 T cell receptor beta chains were all read from a single sample in a study of cytomegalovirus exposure and HLA in healthy donors. The study ran its PCR with 60 Vbeta and 13 Jbeta primers. The data were produced by immunoSEQ multiplex PCR, yet TCRdb's version contains in-frame clones alone and is incomplete. The data contain 270,000 or so clones, nearly 95% of them singletons. What was sequenced was PBMCs. The receptors stem from a girl aged 2-15 years in good health and CMV-seronegative.

The rearrangement uses TRBV14 and TRBJ2-7, with D perhaps matching TRBD1 (6 bases). The CDR3 runs to 14 residues. CDR1 and CDR2 (germline): SGHDN, FVKESK. The V end lost 5 bases, the J end lost 2 bases, and 13 bases lay between the germline ends. The CDR3 DNA is TGTGCCAGCAGCTCCGGACAGAGAGCCTACGAGCAGTACTTC. Translated: CASSSGQRAYEQYF.

Concerning this clone: The junction departs from germline at one end; a sequencing error may be responsible. The chain couples TRBV6-5 to TRBJ1-6; D is unresolved. This CDR3 region has 11 residues. Looked up from germline, CDR1 is MNHEY and CDR2 is SVGAGI. In nucleotides, the CDR3 is TGTGCCAGCAGTGAAAACAGAAGTGGCCATTTT. This translates into CASSENRSGHF.

J is TRBJ2-2 and V is TRBV11-2; 8 nucleotides align to TRBD2. The CDR3 is 16 residues long. The trim removed 3 bases at V and 4 bases at J, leaving 7 bases unmatched. Germline V lookup: CDR1 SGHAT, CDR2 FQNNGV. Written as DNA, the CDR3 is TGTGCCAGCAGCTTGGCGGGGGGTCGCCTCACCGGGGAGCTGTTTTTT. It specifies CASSLAGGRLTGELFF.

This clone was counted once. The rearrangement links TRBV19 to TRBJ1-2; weak D call: TRBD1 (5 bases). This CDR3 region has 14 residues. V was cut by 1 base and J by 7 bases, with 13 bases left in between. CDR1 and CDR2 (germline): LNHDA, SQIVND (reference sequence). CDR3 coding DNA: TGTGCCAGTAGTATAGGAAGGGGTATTCCTGGCTACACCTTC. This sequence encodes CASSIGRGIPGYTF.

The chain employs TRBV19 and TRBJ2-7; a possible D gene is TRBD2 (5 bases). With 5 bases removed from V and 3 bases from J, the gap between germline ends came to 17 bases. The germline gives CDR1 LNHDA, CDR2 SQIVND (reference sequence). The length of the CDR3 is 15 residues. This CDR3 reads CASSAFSGAHYEQYF. The CDR3 bases are TGTGCCAGTAGTGCGTTCAGCGGTGCTCACTACGAGCAGTACTTC.

V gene TRBV6-4 combines with J gene TRBJ2-3; D is perhaps TRBD2 (5 bases). Trimming pared 5 bases from V and 0 bases from J, leaving 12 bases between. The CDR3 has 15 residues. CDR1 is MRHNA and CDR2 is SNTAGT in the germline V gene. The CDR3 coding sequence is TGTGCCAGCAGTTCAAGCGGATCTAGCACAGATACGCAGTATTTT. Translated, it gives CASSSSGSSTDTQYF.

The chain carries TRBV27 and TRBJ2-7; a possible D gene is TRBD1 (6 bases). The V gene lost 5 bases and the J gene lost 0 bases, with 8 bases spanning the gap. The length of the CDR3 is 13 residues. Per germline, CDR1 MNHEY and CDR2 SMNVEV (reference sequence). This CDR3 is CASSRTVSYEQYF. The CDR3, as DNA: TGTGCCAGCAGTAGGACAGTCTCCTACGAGCAGTACTTC.

The chain recombines TRBV5-1 with TRBJ2-6, with TRBD1 identical over 7 bases. From germline, CDR1 is SGHRS and CDR2 YFSETQ. The CDR3 runs to 18 residues. Unmatched junction bases numbered 10, after V lost 3 bases and J lost 1 base. The CDR3 here is CASSWDRSGLSGANVLTF. In DNA, the CDR3 is TGCGCCAGCAGCTGGGACAGATCAGGCCTTTCTGGGGCCAACGTCCTGACTTTC.

The chain recombines TRBV5-4 with TRBJ2-5; 10 positions match TRBD1. CDR1 is SGHNT and CDR2 is YYREEE in the germline V gene (reference sequence). The J segment lost 3 bases and the V segment lost 3 bases, leaving 5 bases of the junction unmatched. The CDR3 has 15 residues. The CDR3 is CASSSEGTGEETQYF. In DNA, the CDR3 is TGTGCCAGCAGCTCCGAGGGGACAGGGGAAGAGACCCAGTACTTC.

CDR3 amino acids: CATSGDSVYEQYF. CDR3 DNA: TGTGCCACCAGCGGGGACAGTGTCTACGAGCAGTACTTC. The genes are TRBV15 and TRBJ2-7; the match to TRBD1 covers 7 bases. After removal of 5 bases from V and 3 bases from J, the junction contained 4 bases not matched to a gene. Germline-derived CDR1 and CDR2 are LNHNV and YYDKDF (reference sequence). The CDR3 loop spans 13 amino acids. The whole variable domain, remainder taken from reference TRBV15 and TRBJ2-7, is DAMVIQNPRYQVTQFGKPVTLSCSQTLNHNVMYWYQQKSSQAPKLLFHYYDKDFNNEADTPDNFQSRRPNTSFCFLDIRSPGLGDTAMYLCATSGDSVYEQYFGPGTRLTVT.

V is TRBV2 and J is TRBJ1-2; D is possibly TRBD1 (6 bases). CDR1 and CDR2 from the germline V gene are SNHLY and FYNNEI. V was pared by 7 bases and J by 8 bases, with 23 bases between. This CDR3 is 15 amino acids long. CDR3 protein: CASTDGGARSGGYTF. The CDR3 DNA reads TGTGCCAGCACCGACGGGGGGGCAAGGTCGGGAGGCTACACCTTC. The variable domain in full, completed from reference TRBV2 and TRBJ1-2, reads EPEVTQTPSHQVTQMGQEVILRCVPISNHLYFYWYRQILGQKVEFLVSFYNNEISEKSEIFDDQFSVERPDGSNFTLKIRSTKLEDSAMYFCASTDGGARSGGYTFGSGTRLTVV.

The chain carries TRBV25-1 and TRBJ1-2; D is possibly TRBD1 (5 bases). Trimming shortened V by 1 base and J by 7 bases, and 16 bases separated the two germline ends. CDR1 is MGHDK, CDR2 SYGVNS, per germline. The CDR3 totals 15 residues. The CDR3 region is CASSELGQGIGGYTF. CDR3 coding DNA: TGTGCCAGCAGTGAATTGGGTCAGGGTATTGGTGGCTACACCTTC.

The CDR3 DNA is TGTGCCAGCAGCGAGACAGGGGAAACTGAAGCTTTCTTT. Protein product: CASSETGETEAFF. The chain links TRBV5-4 to TRBJ1-1, with 8 bases that match TRBD1. Germline CDR1 SGHNT, CDR2 YYREEE (reference sequence). Germline trimming cut 4 bases from V and 5 bases from J; bases unmatched to any gene: 4. The CDR3 is 13 amino acids.

J is TRBJ2-7 and V is TRBV5-1; TRBD1 aligns across 8 bases. The CDR3 totals 13 residues. Germline V gives CDR1 SGHRS, CDR2 YFSETQ. With 6 bases clipped from V and 2 bases from J, the junction kept 4 bases outside the gene matches. CDR3 amino acids: CASTADRAYEQYF. Here the CDR3 DNA reads TGCGCCAGCACCGCGGACAGGGCCTACGAGCAGTACTTC.

The chain links TRBV5-6 to TRBJ1-2, with D hard to call. The CDR3 is 11 residues long. Germline-derived CDR1 and CDR2 are SGHDT and YYEEEE. V shed 4 bases and J shed 8 bases, with 9 bases lying between them. In DNA, the CDR3 is TGTGCCAGCAGCAGTCACACGGGCTACACCTTC. Its translation is CASSSHTGYTF.

This chain uses TRBV19 with TRBJ2-1, with 9 bases matching TRBD2. The CDR3 covers 15 residues. V lost 3 bases and J lost 7; bases outside the gene matches: 7. The V gene's germline CDR1 is LNHDA and CDR2 SQIVND (reference sequence). The CDR3 loop reads CASSMGGRGGNEQFF. The CDR3 DNA is TGTGCCAGTAGTATGGGCGGGAGGGGTGGTAATGAGCAGTTCTTC.

The rearrangement uses TRBV13 and TRBJ2-5, with D possibly being TRBD1 (6 bases). The ends were cut back, 5 bases at V and 3 bases at J, with 13 bases in the middle. Germline CDR1 reads PRHDT; CDR2 reads FYEKMQ (reference sequence). The CDR3 has 14 amino acids. The CDR3 loop is CASSQGAGEETQYF. The DNA of the CDR3 is TGTGCCAGCAGCCAAGGAGCAGGGGAAGAGACCCAGTACTTC.

The V gene is TRBV5-6, the J gene TRBJ1-2, with 7 bases aligning to TRBD1. J lost 6 bases, V lost 3 bases, and 17 bases had no gene match. Germline V gene data show CDR1 as SGHDT and CDR2 as YYEEEE. The CDR3 is 17 amino acids. The CDR3 spells CASSSVPGQRTSNGYTF. In nucleotides, the CDR3 is TGTGCCAGCAGCTCCGTCCCGGGACAGCGGACGAGCAATGGCTACACCTTC.

This chain uses TRBV19 with TRBJ1-6; D is unresolved. This CDR3 has 14 amino acids. Germline assignment: CDR1 LNHDA and CDR2 SQIVND (reference sequence). Trimming stripped 6 bases from V and 8 bases from J, with 14 bases between. The CDR3 loop is CASSHRDWDSPLHF. CDR3 DNA: TGTGCCAGTAGCCACCGCGACTGGGATTCACCCCTCCACTTT.

The chain joins TRBV6-5 to TRBJ1-1; D is unresolved. Germline CDR1 MNHEY, CDR2 SVGAGI. Trimming took off 7 bases at V and 0 bases at J, with 15 bases between the two ends. The CDR3 sequence is 15 residues long. CDR3 DNA sequence: TGTGCCAGCAATCTTCATCGAGGAATGAACACTGAAGCTTTCTTT. It is translated as CASNLHRGMNTEAFF.